The next 15 T cell receptor beta chains were all read from a single sample in a study of T-cell reconstitution after alpha-beta-depleted transplantation in children. It was with unique molecular identifiers that the TCRbeta library was prepared. TCRdb re-called the PCR reads with MiXCR, one entry per CDR3 protein. This sample has some 530,000 distinct CDR3 sequences, with approximately 13% found just once. The sample here was PBMCs from the stem cell graft donor, taken from the stem cell graft. The receptors shown here come from a human donor who donated a stem cell graft to a child with combined immunodeficiency.

The rearrangement links TRBV20-1 to TRBJ2-3, with 11 bases that match TRBD2. Germline CDR1 is DFQATT and CDR2 is SNEGSKA (reference sequence). This CDR3 comprises 16 residues. J gave up 2 bases and V 2 bases, and 6 bases lay outside the gene matches. CDR3 nucleotide sequence: TGCAGTGCTAGAACCCTAGCGGGAGGACCCACAGATACGCAGTATTTT. Encoded protein: CSARTLAGGPTDTQYF.

The gene calls are TRBV5-1 and TRBJ2-5; TRBD2 aligns across 7 bases. Germline-derived CDR1 and CDR2 are SGHRS and YFSETQ. Trimming cost V 0 bases and J 5 bases; bases outside gene matches: 7. The CDR3 totals 15 residues. CDR3 protein: CASSLAGVAGETQYF. The CDR3 nucleotides read TGCGCCAGCAGCTTGGCCGGCGTAGCGGGCGAGACCCAGTACTTC.

This clonotype was found many times. The chain employs TRBV5-6 and TRBJ1-1; D call uncertain. CDR3 size: 13 residues. The germline V and J ends were trimmed by 0 bases and 6 bases, with 9 bases remaining between them. Germline CDR1 reads SGHDT; CDR2 reads YYEEEE. CDR3 sequence: CASSLGTASEAFF. The CDR3 DNA follows: TGTGCCAGCAGCTTGGGGACGGCGTCTGAAGCTTTCTTT.

The rearrangement joins TRBV20-1 to TRBJ2-1; TRBD1 or TRBD2 may be the D gene (5 bases each). V was shortened by 2 bases and J by 8 bases, with 16 bases between the two germline ends. Germline CDR1 DFQATT, CDR2 SNEGSKA (reference sequence). The CDR3 spans 14 residues. CDR3 nucleotide sequence: TGCAGTGCTAGACGCTCCGGGGCGAGACATGAGCAGTTCTTC. Amino acids: CSARRSGARHEQFF.

This chain joins TRBV3-1 and TRBJ2-7, with TRBD2 matching over 14 bases. CDR1 is LGHDT and CDR2 is YNNKEL in the germline V gene (reference sequence). CDR3 length: 15 residues. The trim removed 4 bases at V and 7 bases at J, leaving 6 bases unmatched. The CDR3 bases are TGTGCCAGCAGCCCGGGACTAGCGGGAGTATGGGAGCAGTACTTC. It codes for CASSPGLAGVWEQYF.

The genes are TRBV3-1 and TRBJ2-1, with a tentative D call TRBD2 (5 bases). Germline CDR1 is LGHDT and CDR2 is YNNKEL (reference sequence). The CDR3 has 16 amino acids. V shed 0 bases and J shed 4 bases, with 13 bases lying between them. DNA of the CDR3: TGTGCCAGCAGCCAAGATCGTCTAGCCGATTACAATGAGCAGTTCTTC. This translates into CASSQDRLADYNEQFF.

The V and J genes are TRBV12-3 or TRBV12-4 and TRBJ1-4; maybe TRBD1 (6 bases). The CDR3 runs to 15 residues. The ends were cut back, 5 bases at V and 8 bases at J, with 18 bases in the middle. CDR3 nucleotides: TGTGCCAGCAGTCTCTGGACAGTCCGCACCGAAAAACTGTTTTTT. This translates into CASSLWTVRTEKLFF.

The V call is TRBV5-1, the J call TRBJ2-3; TRBD2 matches 12 bases. The trim removed 0 bases at V and 4 bases at J, leaving 3 bases unmatched. This CDR3 contains 16 residues. Germline V gene lookup returns CDR1 SGHRS and CDR2 YFSETQ. The CDR3 DNA is TGCGCCAGCAGCTTGGATCTAGCGGGAGGGTCAGATACGCAGTATTTT. Its translation is CASSLDLAGGSDTQYF.

This clonotype was detected many times. The V gene is TRBV20-1, the J gene TRBJ2-5; D is uncertain. V was cut by 3 bases and J by 4 bases, with 9 bases left in between. CDR1 is DFQATT, CDR2 SNEGSKA, per germline (reference sequence). The CDR3 has 12 residues. The CDR3 sequence is CSASQWGETQYF. The CDR3 DNA is TGCAGTGCTAGTCAATGGGGAGAGACCCAGTACTTC.

This clonotype was detected only a few times. The rearrangement uses TRBV29-1 and TRBJ2-1; D might be TRBD1 (5 bases). Germline V CDR1 and CDR2: SQVTM, ANQGSEA. The V end lost 0 bases, the J end lost 7 bases, and 19 bases lay between the germline ends. The CDR3 sequence is 16 residues long. DNA of the CDR3: TGCAGCGTTGAAGATAGGGTGGGCAGGGTGAGAAATGAGCAGTTCTTC. Amino acid sequence: CSVEDRVGRVRNEQFF.

This clonotype was recorded a few times. The J gene is TRBJ1-6, the V gene TRBV6-1; the match to TRBD1 covers 7 bases. This CDR3 comprises 15 residues. Germline assignment: CDR1 MNHNS and CDR2 SASEGT. The J segment lost 7 bases and the V segment lost 2 bases, leaving 5 bases of the junction unmatched. The CDR3 is CASSEQDRTNSPLHF. Here the CDR3 DNA reads TGTGCCAGCAGTGAACAGGACAGGACAAATTCACCCCTCCACTTT.

The J gene is TRBJ1-1, the V gene TRBV2; tentatively, D is TRBD1 (6 bases). V gave up 2 bases and J gave up 1 base, with 11 bases separating them. This CDR3 contains 15 residues. Germline-derived CDR1 and CDR2 are SNHLY and FYNNEI. The CDR3 DNA is TGTGCCAGCAGTGAACAGGGGACAAAGAACACTGAAGCTTTCTTT. This sequence encodes CASSEQGTKNTEAFF.

This chain uses TRBV4-3 with TRBJ2-1, with D perhaps being TRBD1 or TRBD2 (7 bases each). V was clipped by 4 bases and J by 2 bases, with 18 bases between them. There are 17 residues in the CDR3. The germline V gene has CDR1 LGHNA and CDR2 YSLEER. The CDR3 loop is CASSLRGGGGAYNEQFF. The CDR3 DNA sequence: TGCGCCAGCAGCCTCAGGGGGGGCGGTGGGGCCTACAATGAGCAGTTCTTC.

This clonotype has a count of ten or more. The gene calls are TRBV5-1 and TRBJ2-5; possibly TRBD1 for D (5 bases). This CDR3 region has 14 residues. V lost 3 bases, J lost 4 bases, and 13 bases lay in between. The germline CDR1 and CDR2 sequences are SGHRS and YFSETQ. The CDR3 loop reads CASSYAQGLETQYF. CDR3 DNA sequence: TGCGCCAGCAGCTATGCTCAGGGTTTAGAGACCCAGTACTTC.

The sample holds a few counts of this clonotype. The V gene is TRBV6-2 or TRBV6-3, the J gene TRBJ2-1; 12 nucleotides agree with TRBD2. Per the germline V gene, CDR1 is MNHEY and CDR2 is SVGEGT. The CDR3 extends over 17 amino acids. V shed 7 bases and J 0 bases; nucleotides not matched to a gene: 7. The CDR3 loop reads CASTGASGRASYNEQFF. As DNA, the CDR3 is TGTGCCAGCACGGGGGCTAGCGGGAGGGCCTCCTACAATGAGCAGTTCTTC.